This paragraph reports one TCR beta chain. Its antigen is undetermined. This sample is drawn from a study of human CD4 T cells and Enterobacteriaceae. Memory CD4+ T cells were sorted as all CD4+ cells except CD45RA+CCR7+CD95- naive cells, over 95% pure. This CDR3 spans 14 amino acids. V was trimmed by 3 bases and J by 10 bases, leaving 13 bases between them. Germline V gene data show CDR1 as SGHAT and CDR2 as FQNNGV. Whole-study results and caveats: Ex vivo reactivity came only from nucleotide matches to CFSE-low cultures.

Sequenced by immunoSEQ multiplex PCR; TCRdb stores in-frame clones only, minus some. The sample carries tens of thousands of clones, about 80% recorded once. V and J are TRBV11-2 and TRBJ1-6; D possibly corresponds to TRBD1 (5 bases). This TCR derives from a human donor in good health. Sequenced: memory CD4+ T cells from blood. CDR3 nucleotide sequence: TGTGCCAGCAGCTTTAGCTTAAGGGACTCACCCCTCCACTTT. Translated, it gives CASSFSLRDSPLHF. The whole variable domain, filled in from reference TRBV11-2 and TRBJ1-6, reads EAGVAQSPRYKIIEKRQSVAFWCNPISGHATLYWYQQILGQGPKLLIQFQNNGVVDDSQLPKDRFSAERLKGVDSTLKIQPAKLEDSAVYLCASSFSLRDSPLHFGNGTRLTVT.